This T cell receptor beta chain is drawn from a study of T cell responses to AZD1222 COVID-19 vaccine. Study background: Both about-4-week and about-12-week second-dose recipients were combined.

Overall study findings and caveats: Regions 160-218 and 743-854 held dominance among vaccine-associated CD4 TCRs, which spanned spike. Recipients of two AZD1222 doses showed rising Spike-specific TCR breadth and depth.

In germline, CDR1 is LGHDT, CDR2 YNNKEL (reference sequence). The CDR3 runs to 17 residues. J lost 5 bases, V lost 0 bases, and 11 bases had no gene match. The table came from immunoSEQ multiplex PCR; TCRdb's copy has only in-frame clones and leaves some out. The sample has 90,000 to 100,000 clones, roughly 85% seen once. Remarks on this clone: As yet, its antigen is unknown.

The chain has TRBV3-1 (or the pseudogene TRBV3-2) and TRBJ2-5, with 8 bases fitting TRBD2. The clonotype was recovered from an adult in good health. This specimen was peripheral blood, taken on day 0 of AZD1222 vaccination. The CDR3 DNA reads as TGTGCCAGCAGCCAAGAAGTCAGGCTAGCGGGTTCGGAGACCCAGTACTTC. Translation: CASSQEVRLAGSETQYF.